Sequencing of this T cell receptor beta chain was carried out in a study of blood T cells in healthy people across ages. The use of a sample-barcoded 5' primer and a J-beta primer mix characterized a second PCR of about 7 to 12 cycles. No fewer than 3 million CDR3-containing paired-end reads came from each sample. MiXCR, run by TCRdb on the 5' RACE reads, gives a single entry per CDR3 protein. The table records more than 650,000 distinct CDR3 sequences, around 24% of them present only once. This clonotype showed up just a few times. Germline V gives CDR1 SQVTM, CDR2 ANQGSEA. CDR3 length: 14 amino acids. V gave up 2 bases and J gave up 4 bases; unmatched junction bases: 1. This same sample was also taken into another study, of T cells of mothers and their children. From that report: RNA that had been extracted went wholly into cDNA synthesis, at 1.5 ug per 15 ul. Mothers gave over 9.5 million TCR beta CDR3 reads each, and children several million each.

The gene calls are TRBV29-1 and TRBJ2-3; 12 nucleotides match TRBD2. The receptor's source is a boy aged 5-17 years in good health. The sequencing input was blood. CDR3: CSVESSGGADTQYF. DNA of the CDR3: TGCAGCGTTGAATCTAGCGGGGGGGCAGATACGCAGTATTTT.